This T cell receptor (beta chain) came from a study of blood T cell repertoires in COVID-19. Study-wide context: Donors in the United States, Italy and Spain gave samples during acute or convalescent COVID-19. PBMCs, B-cell-depleted T cells, or T cells were the source of the cDNA or gDNA that made up the material.

This clone was detected once. Sequenced by immunoSEQ multiplex PCR; TCRdb stores in-frame clones only, minus some. The repertoire holds some 150,000 clones, with 84% as singletons. From germline, CDR1 is MDHEN and CDR2 SYDVKM. The CDR3 is 16 amino acids. Trimming took 3 bases from V and 4 from J; bases not matched to a gene: 7. This chain connects TRBV28 to TRBJ1-5; 9 bases line up with TRBD1. Source material: peripheral blood. The source is a man between 65 and 79 years old with acute or convalescent COVID-19. The DNA for the CDR3 is TGTGCCAGCAGTTTCTTCGGGACAGGGCAGAATCAGCCCCAGCATTTT. It is translated as CASSFFGTGQNQPQHF.